Listed here are 26 T cell receptor beta chains from one sample, sequenced in a study of T cells in Graves' hyperthyroidism and ophthalmopathy. The source material, RNA transcripts, was used to amplify TCR beta CDR3 regions. TCR CDR3 underwent first-round RT-PCR with the HTBI primer set. TCRdb re-called the multiplex PCR reads through MiXCR, storing one row per CDR3 protein. The sample contains a few hundred thousand distinct CDR3 sequences, 40% to 55% of which appear only once. Specimen: peripheral blood or thyroid tissue (not recorded which). Receptor source: a woman under 30 with Graves' hyperthyroidism.

This rearrangement joins TRBV12-3 or TRBV12-4 to TRBJ1-5, with 8 bases fitting TRBD1. This CDR3 contains 17 residues. V shed 2 bases and J 4 bases; nucleotides not matched to a gene: 10. The CDR3 sequence is CASSLRFEDRANQPQHF. The CDR3 nucleotides read TGTGCCAGCAGTTTAAGGTTCGAGGACAGGGCTAATCAGCCCCAGCATTTT.

Here the CDR3 reads CSARDWDGEVSNYGYTF. Here the CDR3 DNA reads TGCAGTGCTAGAGATTGGGACGGGGAGGTATCTAACTATGGCTACACCTTC. This chain connects TRBV20-1 to TRBJ1-2, with D possibly TRBD1 on 5 matching bases. The germline V gene has CDR1 DFQATT and CDR2 SNEGSKA (reference sequence). Trimming removed 0 bases at V and 0 bases at J, with 17 bases between. The CDR3 has 17 amino acids.

There are many counts of this clonotype. The V and J genes are TRBV10-3 and TRBJ2-7; D gene uncertain. Trimming shortened V by 6 bases and J by 2 bases, and 8 bases separated the two germline ends. Germline CDR1 reads ENHRY; CDR2 reads SYGVKD. The CDR3 loop spans 12 amino acids. In DNA form, the CDR3 reads TGTGCCATCAGGGGATTGACCTACGAGCAGTACTTC. It specifies CAIRGLTYEQYF.

This clonotype has a count of ten or more. This chain joins TRBV29-1 and TRBJ2-3; D ambiguous. The CDR3 consists of 14 residues. Looked up from germline, CDR1 is SQVTM and CDR2 is ANQGSEA. The V end was cut by 4 bases, the J end by 6 bases, with 17 bases between. The CDR3 loop is CSVGDQRNADTQYF. The CDR3 DNA reads as TGCAGCGTTGGTGACCAGAGGAATGCCGATACGCAGTATTTT.

V usage is TRBV20-1 and J usage is TRBJ1-1; 9 bases are a match to TRBD1. V shed 1 base, J shed 4 bases, and the junction held 10 bases outside the gene matches. Germline-derived CDR1 and CDR2 are DFQATT and SNEGSKA (reference sequence). This CDR3 region has 16 residues. The CDR3 region is CSARALDRGFVTEAFF. CDR3 in DNA: TGCAGTGCTAGAGCCCTGGACAGGGGATTTGTCACTGAAGCTTTCTTT.

The genes are TRBV12-3 or TRBV12-4 and TRBJ2-7, with D perhaps matching TRBD1 (7 bases). This CDR3 spans 15 amino acids. Trimming shortened V by 1 base and J by 3 bases, and 13 bases separated the two germline ends. The CDR3 DNA follows: TGTGCCAGCAGTTTAGGGGCAGGGGGGTTCTACGAGCAGTACTTC. It is translated as CASSLGAGGFYEQYF.

There are many counts of this clonotype. V gene TRBV7-8 combines with J gene TRBJ1-1; possibly TRBD1 for D (5 bases). Germline CDR1 and CDR2: SGHVS and FQNEAQ. With 2 bases removed from V and 4 bases from J, the gap between germline ends came to 14 bases. This CDR3 has 15 amino acids. CDR3 in amino acids: CASSLLQEWSTEAFF. The CDR3 DNA reads as TGTGCCAGCAGCTTACTACAGGAATGGAGCACTGAAGCTTTCTTT.

The chain combines TRBV24-1 with TRBJ2-1; TRBD1 agrees at 7 bases. Germline V CDR1 and CDR2: KGHDR, SFDVKD. V dropped 3 bases and J dropped 0; count of bases not matched to a gene: 7. The CDR3 covers 17 residues. CDR3: CATSDHARGSSYNEQFF. As DNA, the CDR3 is TGTGCCACCAGTGATCACGCCAGGGGGAGCTCCTACAATGAGCAGTTCTTC.

The chain recombines TRBV6-4 with TRBJ2-6, with TRBD1 identical over 7 bases. Germline V gene lookup returns CDR1 MRHNA and CDR2 SNTAGT. Trimming removed 3 bases from V and 3 bases from J; junction bases left unmatched: 14. This CDR3 has 19 residues. CDR3 DNA: TGTGCCAGCAGTGAAAATAGAGACAGGGTAGTTGATGGGGCCAACGTCCTGACTTTC. As protein: CASSENRDRVVDGANVLTF.

This rearrangement joins TRBV3-1 to TRBJ1-5, with D perhaps TRBD1 (6 bases). Trimming stripped 4 bases from V and 7 bases from J, with 17 bases between. The germline gives CDR1 LGHDT, CDR2 YNNKEL (reference sequence). The CDR3 length is 15 residues. Here the CDR3 reads CASSPRWGGGQPQHF. In DNA form, the CDR3 reads TGTGCCAGCAGCCCCCGGTGGGGGGGCGGACAGCCCCAGCATTTT.

Written as DNA, the CDR3 is TGCAGTGCTAGAGATGCCACGGGCAGGGAGGGAGAGACCCAGTACTTC. Its protein is CSARDATGREGETQYF. The chain is built from TRBV20-1 and TRBJ2-5; 7 bases line up with TRBD2. The CDR3 length is 16 residues. Germline CDR1 reads DFQATT; CDR2 reads SNEGSKA (reference sequence). Trimming cost V 0 bases and J 4 bases; bases outside gene matches: 11.

This clonotype has at least ten counts. The chain couples TRBV5-6 to TRBJ2-5; tentatively, D is TRBD1 (5 bases). Germline-derived CDR1 and CDR2 are SGHDT and YYEEEE. The CDR3 is made up of 15 amino acids. Trimming stripped 4 bases from V and 7 bases from J, with 20 bases between. The CDR3 DNA reads as TGTGCCAGCAGCCGGAGCACGACAGTCTGGGGGACCCAGTACTTC. Amino acid sequence: CASSRSTTVWGTQYF.

In the case of this clonotype: At one end, the junction sequence differs from germline, possibly due to a read error. The chain combines TRBV4-2 with TRBJ2-7; 10 bases align to TRBD2. This CDR3 contains 16 residues. Germline-derived CDR1 and CDR2 are LGHNA and YNFKEQ. The CDR3 spells CAGSQDWASGSYEQYF. CDR3 DNA sequence: TGTGCCGGCAGCCAAGATTGGGCTAGCGGGAGCTACGAGCAGTACTTC.

With regard to this clonotype: This may be a read error: a much more frequent sequence differs by one nucleotide. The gene calls are TRBV20-1 and TRBJ2-2, with D perhaps matching TRBD2 (6 bases). From germline, CDR1 is DFQATT and CDR2 SNEGSKA (reference sequence). CDR3 length: 15 residues. This CDR3 is CSARDGSGPTGELSF. The CDR3 nucleotides read TGCAGTGCTAGAGATGGTAGCGGCCCGACCGGGGAGCTGTCTTTT.

In its sample, this clonotype was seen many times. The gene calls are TRBV5-1 and TRBJ2-7; 8 positions match TRBD1. The CDR3 contains 14 residues. J was trimmed by 3 bases and V by 0 bases; bases with no gene match: 2. Germline V lookup: CDR1 SGHRS, CDR2 YFSETQ. CDR3 DNA: TGCGCCAGCAGCTTGGCACAGGGGGGCTACGAGCAGTACTTC. Protein product: CASSLAQGGYEQYF.

This clonotype was detected ten times or more. V and J are TRBV2 and TRBJ2-6, with TRBD1 identical over 8 bases. The CDR3 length is 17 residues. Germline CDR1 reads SNHLY; CDR2 reads FYNNEI. Losses at the gene ends were 7 bases for V and 4 bases for J; bases not matched to a gene: 12. The CDR3 DNA reads as TGTGCCAGCACCATGACAGGGGCAGAGACAGGGGCCAACGTCCTGACTTTC. This encodes CASTMTGAETGANVLTF.

Concerning this clonotype: One junction end does not reproduce the germline sequence, and a read error may be involved. This sequence joins TRBV29-1 and TRBJ1-5, with D unclear. This CDR3 contains 9 residues. Per the germline V gene, CDR1 is SQVTM and CDR2 is ANQGSEA. The CDR3 DNA reads as TGCAGCGTTGATCGGCCCGAGCATTTT. Translation gives CSVDRPEHF.

V usage is TRBV7-2 and J usage is TRBJ2-5; 12 bases line up with TRBD2. CDR3 size: 20 residues. V shed 5 bases, J shed 1 base, and the junction held 17 bases outside the gene matches. CDR1 is SGHTA and CDR2 is FQGNSA in the germline V gene. The CDR3: CASSQGVHVLAGGPQETQYF. CDR3 nucleotide sequence: TGTGCCAGCAGCCAAGGAGTCCACGTTCTAGCGGGAGGGCCCCAAGAGACCCAGTACTTC.

The chain couples TRBV24-1 to TRBJ1-5, with D unclear. CDR1 is KGHDR, CDR2 SFDVKD, per germline. V lost 4 bases and J 14 bases, leaving 23 bases between the germline ends. There are 15 residues in the CDR3. The CDR3 reads CATSDPSGLGNNEHF. DNA for the CDR3: TGTGCCACCAGTGACCCCAGCGGTCTGGGGAACAATGAGCATTTT.

In its sample, this clonotype was seen many times. The chain uses TRBV13 and TRBJ1-1; tentatively, D is TRBD1 (5 bases). The ends were cut back, 5 bases at V and 11 bases at J, with 15 bases in the middle. CDR1 and CDR2 from the germline V gene are PRHDT and FYEKMQ (reference sequence). The CDR3 totals 12 residues. CDR3 protein: CASSPGLPGAFF. The CDR3 DNA is TGTGCCAGCAGCCCGGGACTCCCTGGGGCTTTCTTT.

This clonotype was counted a few times. The CDR3 here is CASSPRPPSYEQYF. The CDR3 bases are TGTGCCAGCAGCCCTCGCCCCCCCTCCTACGAGCAGTACTTC. The gene calls are TRBV7-9 and TRBJ2-7; the D is unclear. This CDR3 is 14 amino acids long. V dropped 5 bases and J dropped 0 bases, with 11 bases sitting between them. Germline V lookup: CDR1 SEHNR, CDR2 FQNEAQ (reference sequence).

This clonotype was seen repeatedly, ten times or more. This sequence joins TRBV13 and TRBJ1-2; D is undetermined. CDR1 PRHDT and CDR2 FYEKMQ come from the germline V gene (reference sequence). Between the trimmed V and J ends, which lost 5 bases and 0 bases, there was a span of 7 bases. CDR3 length equals 13 residues. CDR3 DNA sequence: TGTGCCAGCAGCCGAGGCGCTAACTATGGCTACACCTTC. Protein product: CASSRGANYGYTF. Using reference TRBV13 and TRBJ1-2 for the parts outside the CDR3, the full variable domain is AAGVIQSPRHLIKEKRETATLKCYPIPRHDTVYWYQQGPGQDPQFLISFYEKMQSDKGSIPDRFSAQQFSDYHSELNMSSLELGDSALYFCASSRGANYGYTFGSGTRLTVV.

On this clonotype itself: A read error may account for a junction end that differs from germline. The chain links TRBV27 to TRBJ1-1; D is ambiguous. The CDR3 totals 19 residues. Germline CDR1 and CDR2: MNHEY and SMNVEV (reference sequence). The CDR3 loop is CASSLSIADLRVKNTKAFF. CDR3 nucleotide sequence: TGTGCCAGCAGTTTATCGATAGCGGACCTCCGAGTTAAGAACACTAAAGCTTTCTTT.

The chain carries TRBV12-3 or TRBV12-4 and TRBJ2-7, with 12 bases lining up with TRBD2. The CDR3 is made up of 12 amino acids. The V and J ends lost 5 bases and 12 bases, in that order; junction bases with no gene match: 5. CDR3 sequence reads: CASSPLAGGGYF. The CDR3 region has the DNA TGTGCCAGCAGTCCCCTAGCGGGAGGGGGGTACTTC.

This clonotype has a count of ten or more. The rearrangement joins TRBV10-3 to TRBJ1-2; D uncertain. The CDR3 runs 14 residues. Germline CDR1 and CDR2: ENHRY and SYGVKD. Trimming removed 6 bases at V and 1 base at J, with 12 bases between. The DNA of the CDR3 is TGTGCCATCAGGCTGGTTGAGGGTAACTATGGCTACACCTTC. It is translated as CAIRLVEGNYGYTF.

This clonotype was detected ten times or more. V gene TRBV7-3 combines with J gene TRBJ2-5; D is possibly TRBD2 (6 bases). Germline CDR1 and CDR2: SGHTA and FQGTGA. The V end was cut by 5 bases, the J end by 6 bases, with 13 bases between. The CDR3 consists of 13 residues. The CDR3 DNA sequence: TGTGCCAGCAGCCTCACCGGGGGAAAGACCCAGTACTTC. Residues: CASSLTGGKTQYF.